A selection of T cell receptor beta chains follows, all from one sample in a study of naive and memory T cell subsets. MiXCR, run by TCRdb on the UMI-ligation and nested PCR reads, gives a single entry per CDR3 protein. The top ten clones hold around 53% of a sample with 8,500 to 10,000 distinct CDR3 sequences, roughly 5.7% of them seen once. Material: CD4+ TEMRA cells from blood. Receptor source: a human donor in good health. Both conserved end residues are trimmed from each CDR3. The size field is filled for only some rows; it gives once, few, many or a size class.

-,TRBJ2-6,TRBV6-5,ASTTGYASGANVLT
-,TRBJ1-6,TRBV23-1,ASSYDVTNSPLH
-,TRBJ2-7,TRBV3-1,ASSQVREEQY
-,TRBJ1-1,TRBV7-2,ASSLGGTMNTEAF
many,TRBJ1-5,TRBV7-2,ASSLLGQPQH
many,TRBJ2-1,TRBV6-2/TRBV6-3,ASSSHKTTGESNEQF
many,TRBJ1-1,TRBV20-1,SADRDRGVSTEAF
few,TRBJ2-3,TRBV20-1,SASRGSTDTQY
many,TRBJ2-5,TRBV7-8,ASSLGRGLETQY
many,TRBJ2-7,TRBV28,ASSSYPDRGTLEQY